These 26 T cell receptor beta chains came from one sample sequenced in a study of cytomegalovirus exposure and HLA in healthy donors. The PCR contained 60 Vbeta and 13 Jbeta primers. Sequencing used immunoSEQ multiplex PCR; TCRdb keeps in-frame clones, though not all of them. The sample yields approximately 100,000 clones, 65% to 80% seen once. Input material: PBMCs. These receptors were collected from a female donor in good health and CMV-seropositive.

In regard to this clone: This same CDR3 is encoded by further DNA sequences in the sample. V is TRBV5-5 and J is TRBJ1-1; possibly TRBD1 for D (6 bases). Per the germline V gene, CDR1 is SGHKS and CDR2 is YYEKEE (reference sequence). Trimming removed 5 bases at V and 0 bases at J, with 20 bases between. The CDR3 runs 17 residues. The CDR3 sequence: CASSQQGRDHMNTEAFF. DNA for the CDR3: TGTGCCAGCAGTCAGCAGGGGAGGGACCACATGAACACTGAAGCTTTCTTT. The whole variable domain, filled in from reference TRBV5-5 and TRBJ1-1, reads DAGVTQSPTHLIKTRGQQVTLRCSPISGHKSVSWYQQVLGQGPQFIFQYYEKEERGRGNFPDRFSARQFPNYSSELNVNALLLGDSALYLCASSQQGRDHMNTEAFFGQGTRLTVV.

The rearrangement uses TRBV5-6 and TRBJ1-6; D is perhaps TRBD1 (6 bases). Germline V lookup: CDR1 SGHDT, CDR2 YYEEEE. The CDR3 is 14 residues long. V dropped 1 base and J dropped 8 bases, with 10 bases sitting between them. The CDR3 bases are TGTGCCAGCAGCTTGTTGGACAGACATTCACCCCTCCACTTT. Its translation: CASSLLDRHSPLHF.

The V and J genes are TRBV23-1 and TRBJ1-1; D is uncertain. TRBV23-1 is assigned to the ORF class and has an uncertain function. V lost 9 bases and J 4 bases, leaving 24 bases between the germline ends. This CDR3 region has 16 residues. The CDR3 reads CASNRPLGGIGTEAFF. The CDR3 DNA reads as TGCGCCAGTAACCGTCCTTTGGGAGGGATTGGCACTGAAGCTTTCTTT.

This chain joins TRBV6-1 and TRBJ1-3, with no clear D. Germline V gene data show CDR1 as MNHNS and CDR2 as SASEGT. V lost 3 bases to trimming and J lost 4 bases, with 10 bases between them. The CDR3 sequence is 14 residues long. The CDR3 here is CASSEVPVGNTIYF. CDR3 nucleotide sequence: TGTGCCAGCAGTGAGGTGCCAGTCGGAAACACCATATATTTT.

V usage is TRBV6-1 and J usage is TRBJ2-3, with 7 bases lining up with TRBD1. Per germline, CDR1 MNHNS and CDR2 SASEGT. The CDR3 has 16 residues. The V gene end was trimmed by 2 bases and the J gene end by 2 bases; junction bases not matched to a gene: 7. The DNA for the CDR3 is TGTGCCAGCAGTGAATGGCAGGGGGACGTCACAGATACGCAGTATTTT. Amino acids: CASSEWQGDVTDTQYF.

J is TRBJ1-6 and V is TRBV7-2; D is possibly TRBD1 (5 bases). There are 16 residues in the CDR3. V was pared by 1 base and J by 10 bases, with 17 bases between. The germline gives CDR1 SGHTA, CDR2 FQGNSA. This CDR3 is CASSLVRDSSSSPLHF. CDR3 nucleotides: TGTGCCAGCAGCTTAGTAAGGGACTCCTCATCCTCACCCCTCCACTTT.

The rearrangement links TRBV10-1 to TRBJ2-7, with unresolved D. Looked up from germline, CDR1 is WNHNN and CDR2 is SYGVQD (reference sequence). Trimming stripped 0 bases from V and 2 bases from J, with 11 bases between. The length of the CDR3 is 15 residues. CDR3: CASSESRRRPYEQYF. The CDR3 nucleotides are TGCGCCAGCAGTGAGTCCCGCAGGCGACCCTACGAGCAGTACTTC.

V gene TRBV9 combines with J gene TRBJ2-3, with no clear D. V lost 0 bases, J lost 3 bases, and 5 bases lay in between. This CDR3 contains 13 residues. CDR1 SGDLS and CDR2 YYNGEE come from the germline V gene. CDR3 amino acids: CASSVALTDTQYF. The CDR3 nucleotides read TGTGCCAGCAGCGTAGCACTTACAGATACGCAGTATTTT. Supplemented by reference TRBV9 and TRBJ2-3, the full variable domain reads DSGVTQTPKHLITATGQRVTLRCSPRSGDLSVYWYQQSLDQGLQFLIQYYNGEERAKGNILERFSAQQFPDLHSELNLSSLELGDSALYFCASSVALTDTQYFGPGTRLTVL.

The CDR3 DNA reads as TGTGCCTGTCTAGCGGGAGGAGATACCGGGGAGCTGTTTTTT. Translated: CACLAGGDTGELFF. This rearrangement joins TRBV10-3 to TRBJ2-2, with 11 bases that match TRBD2. This CDR3 spans 14 amino acids. V was clipped by 11 bases and J by 5 bases; unmatched bases: 7. Germline CDR1 and CDR2: ENHRY and SYGVKD.

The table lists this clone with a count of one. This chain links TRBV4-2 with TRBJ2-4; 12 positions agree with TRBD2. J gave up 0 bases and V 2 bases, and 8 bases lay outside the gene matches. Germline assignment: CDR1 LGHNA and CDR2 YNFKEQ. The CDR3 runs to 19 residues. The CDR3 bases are TGTGCCAGCAGCCAACTGATCAAGGGACTAGCGGGAGCCAAAAACATTCAGTACTTC. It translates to CASSQLIKGLAGAKNIQYF.

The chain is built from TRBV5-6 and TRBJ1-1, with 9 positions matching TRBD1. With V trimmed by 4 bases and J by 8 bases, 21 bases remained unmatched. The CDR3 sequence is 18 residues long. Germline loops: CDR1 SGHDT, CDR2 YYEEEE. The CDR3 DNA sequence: TGTGCCAGCAGCCCGCCGGACAGGGGCTTTTCCGTTCCGACGGAAGCTTTCTTT. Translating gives CASSPPDRGFSVPTEAFF.

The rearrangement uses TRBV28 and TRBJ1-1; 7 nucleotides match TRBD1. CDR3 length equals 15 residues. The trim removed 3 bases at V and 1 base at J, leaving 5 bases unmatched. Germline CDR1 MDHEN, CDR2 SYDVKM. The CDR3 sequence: CASSFPRTGNTEAFF. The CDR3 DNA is TGTGCCAGCAGTTTCCCGAGGACAGGGAACACTGAAGCTTTCTTT.

The CDR3 DNA sequence: TGTGCCAGTAGTATAGGGGAGGGGCTCACCGGGGAGCTGTTTTTT. Encoded protein: CASSIGEGLTGELFF. This sequence joins TRBV19 and TRBJ2-2, with 7 positions matching TRBD2. From germline, CDR1 is LNHDA and CDR2 SQIVND (reference sequence). The J segment lost 4 bases and the V segment lost 1 base, leaving 3 bases of the junction unmatched. This CDR3 comprises 15 residues.

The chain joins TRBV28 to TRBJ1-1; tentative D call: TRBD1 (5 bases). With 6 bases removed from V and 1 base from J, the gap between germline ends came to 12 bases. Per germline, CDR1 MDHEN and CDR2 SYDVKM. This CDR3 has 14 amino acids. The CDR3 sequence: CASRPAGGNTEAFF. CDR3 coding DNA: TGTGCCAGCAGGCCTGCCGGGGGGAACACTGAAGCTTTCTTT.

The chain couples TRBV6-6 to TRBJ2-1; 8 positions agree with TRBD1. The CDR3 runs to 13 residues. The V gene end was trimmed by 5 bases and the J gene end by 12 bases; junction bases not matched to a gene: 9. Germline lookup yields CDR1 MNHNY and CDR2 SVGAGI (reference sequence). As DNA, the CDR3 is TGTGCCAGCAGTACGCCGGGACAGGCCTTGCAGTTCTTC. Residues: CASSTPGQALQFF.

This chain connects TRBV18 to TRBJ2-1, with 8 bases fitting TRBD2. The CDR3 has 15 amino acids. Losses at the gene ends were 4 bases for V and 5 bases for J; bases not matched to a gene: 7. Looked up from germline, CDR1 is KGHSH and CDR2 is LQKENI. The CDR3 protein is CASSRRGLENNEQFF. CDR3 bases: TGTGCCAGCTCACGAAGGGGACTAGAGAACAATGAGCAGTTCTTC. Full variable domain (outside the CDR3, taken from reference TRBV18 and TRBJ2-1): NAGVMQNPRHLVRRRGQEARLRCSPMKGHSHVYWYRQLPEEGLKFMVYLQKENIIDESGMPKERFSAEFPKEGPSILRIQQVVRGDSAAYFCASSRRGLENNEQFFGPGTRLTVL.

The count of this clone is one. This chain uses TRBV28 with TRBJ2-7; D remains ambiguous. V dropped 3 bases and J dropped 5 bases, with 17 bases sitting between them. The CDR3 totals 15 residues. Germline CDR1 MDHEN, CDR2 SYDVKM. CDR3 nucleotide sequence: TGTGCCAGCAGTTTTCGGCCTCCCGGAGCCCACGAGCAGTACTTC. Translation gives CASSFRPPGAHEQYF.

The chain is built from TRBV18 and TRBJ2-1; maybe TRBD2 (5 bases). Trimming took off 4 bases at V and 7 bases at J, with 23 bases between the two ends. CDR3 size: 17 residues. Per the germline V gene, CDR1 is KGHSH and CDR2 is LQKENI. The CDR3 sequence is CASSHRKAQSGTNEQFF. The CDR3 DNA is TGTGCCAGCTCACATCGAAAAGCTCAAAGCGGTACAAATGAGCAGTTCTTC.

The DNA of the CDR3 is TGTGCCAGTAGTAAAAGGACTAGCGGGAGAGCCTACAATGAGCAGTTCTTC. Translated: CASSKRTSGRAYNEQFF. This chain uses TRBV19 with TRBJ2-1, with TRBD2 identical over 13 bases. The CDR3 is 17 residues long. V shed 4 bases, J shed 2 bases, and the junction held 5 bases outside the gene matches. The germline CDR1 and CDR2 sequences are LNHDA and SQIVND (reference sequence).

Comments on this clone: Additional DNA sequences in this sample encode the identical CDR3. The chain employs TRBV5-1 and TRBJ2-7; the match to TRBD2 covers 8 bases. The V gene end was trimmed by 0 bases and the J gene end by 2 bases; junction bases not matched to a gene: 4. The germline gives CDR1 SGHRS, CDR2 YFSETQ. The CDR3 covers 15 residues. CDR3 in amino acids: CASSLGAGGPYEQYF. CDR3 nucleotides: TGCGCCAGCAGCTTGGGGGCGGGAGGTCCCTACGAGCAGTACTTC.

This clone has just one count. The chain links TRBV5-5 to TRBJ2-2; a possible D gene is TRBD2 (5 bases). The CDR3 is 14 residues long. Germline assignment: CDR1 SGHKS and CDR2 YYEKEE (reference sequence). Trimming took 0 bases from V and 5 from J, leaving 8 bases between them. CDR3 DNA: TGTGCCAGCAGCTTGGGCCCGGGGACCGGGGAGCTGTTTTTT. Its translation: CASSLGPGTGELFF.

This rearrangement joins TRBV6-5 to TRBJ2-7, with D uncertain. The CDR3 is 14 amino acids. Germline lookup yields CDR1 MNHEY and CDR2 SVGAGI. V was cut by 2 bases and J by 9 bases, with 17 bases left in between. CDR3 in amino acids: CASSYGRSGPGQYF. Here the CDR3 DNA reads TGTGCCAGCAGTTACGGCCGGTCAGGTCCCGGGCAGTACTTC.

The chain's CDR3 is CARSRDRAEETQYF. The CDR3 DNA follows: TGTGCCAGAAGCCGGGACAGGGCCGAAGAGACCCAGTACTTC. The chain couples TRBV5-3 to TRBJ2-5; 9 nucleotides match TRBD1. TRBV5-3 is flagged as an ORF with uncertain function. The CDR3 sequence is 14 residues long. After removal of 4 bases from V and 3 bases from J, the junction contained 4 bases not matched to a gene.

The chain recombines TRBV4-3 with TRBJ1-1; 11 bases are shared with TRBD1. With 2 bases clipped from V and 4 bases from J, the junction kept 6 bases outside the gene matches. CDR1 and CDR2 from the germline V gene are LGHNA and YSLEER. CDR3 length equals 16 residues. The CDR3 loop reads CASSQRTGGAGTEAFF. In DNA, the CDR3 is TGCGCCAGCAGCCAACGGACAGGGGGCGCGGGCACTGAAGCTTTCTTT.

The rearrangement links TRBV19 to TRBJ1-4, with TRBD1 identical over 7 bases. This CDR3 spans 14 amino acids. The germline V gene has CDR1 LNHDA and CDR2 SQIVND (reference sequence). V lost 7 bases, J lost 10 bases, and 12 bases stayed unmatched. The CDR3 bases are TGTGCCAGTACCTCGACAGGGACCCGTAGAAAACTGTTTTTT. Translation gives CASTSTGTRRKLFF.

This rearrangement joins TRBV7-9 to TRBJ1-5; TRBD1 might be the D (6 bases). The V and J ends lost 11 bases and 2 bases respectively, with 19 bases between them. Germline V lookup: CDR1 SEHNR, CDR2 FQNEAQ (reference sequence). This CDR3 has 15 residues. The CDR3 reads CAVALGAQGNQPQHF. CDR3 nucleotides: TGTGCCGTGGCCCTGGGGGCTCAGGGCAATCAGCCCCAGCATTTT.